The 23 T cell receptor beta chains listed next were all sequenced from one sample in a study of blood T cell repertoires in COVID-19. Using immunoSEQ multiplex PCR, the repertoire was profiled, and TCRdb retains in-frame clones only, with some absent. Of 140,000 to 150,000 clones listed, 65% to 85% are singletons. The sequenced sample consisted of peripheral blood. Every receptor here comes from a woman in her forties or fifties with acute or convalescent COVID-19.

This chain joins TRBV4-2 and TRBJ1-1, with a tentative D call TRBD1 (5 bases). The V end was cut by 2 bases, the J end by 1 base, with 11 bases between. This CDR3 comprises 15 residues. Germline CDR1 and CDR2: LGHNA and YNFKEQ. The CDR3 DNA reads as TGTGCCAGCAGCCAACCGTCGGGGGAGAACACTGAAGCTTTCTTT. Protein product: CASSQPSGENTEAFF.

This clone showed up just a few times. The chain recombines TRBV28 with TRBJ1-5; D call uncertain. CDR1 MDHEN and CDR2 SYDVKM come from the germline V gene. Between the trimmed V and J ends, which lost 1 base and 1 base, there was a span of 8 bases. This CDR3 has 15 residues. DNA of the CDR3: TGTGCCAGCAGTTTATTGGTGAGGAGCAATCAGCCCCAGCATTTT. Its translation: CASSLLVRSNQPQHF.

The gene calls are TRBV6-5 and TRBJ1-5; 9 bases fit TRBD1. This CDR3 is 13 amino acids long. Germline CDR1 MNHEY, CDR2 SVGAGI. V trimming: 6 bases; J trimming: 7 bases; junction bases outside the gene matches: 4. CDR3 bases: TGTGCCAGCAGAAGACAGGGGGAGCAGCCCCAGCATTTT. Translating gives CASRRQGEQPQHF.

This chain joins TRBV6-5 and TRBJ2-6; D is unclear. The V gene lost 4 bases and the J gene lost 2 bases, with 6 bases spanning the gap. Germline V gene sequence: CDR1 MNHEY, CDR2 SVGAGI. The CDR3 sequence is 14 residues long. CDR3 protein: CASSFIPGANVLTF. For the CDR3, the DNA is TGTGCCAGCAGTTTTATCCCTGGGGCCAACGTCCTGACTTTC.

This clone was picked up one time. This chain joins TRBV2 and TRBJ2-5; 7 bases agree with TRBD2. V shed 1 base, J shed 6 bases, and the junction held 11 bases outside the gene matches. Germline assignment: CDR1 SNHLY and CDR2 FYNNEI. The CDR3 runs to 16 residues. CDR3 in DNA: TGTGCCAGCAGTGAAGGGTGGGGGGGTTTTGAGAAGACCCAGTACTTC. Translated: CASSEGWGGFEKTQYF.

V usage is TRBV5-1 and J usage is TRBJ1-2; tentative D call: TRBD1 (5 bases). Germline values: CDR1 SGHRS, CDR2 YFSETQ. Trimming took off 0 bases at V and 7 bases at J, with 13 bases between the two ends. This CDR3 is built from 14 residues. CDR3 protein: CASSLGSGSGGYTF. The CDR3 bases are TGCGCCAGCAGCTTGGGGTCAGGGTCTGGTGGCTACACCTTC.

As DNA, the CDR3 is TGTGCCAGCAGCTTACAAGGGGCTGGAGATACGCAGTATTTT. It yields the protein CASSLQGAGDTQYF. The chain carries TRBV7-2 and TRBJ2-3; a weak D match, TRBD1 (5 bases). Germline V gene data show CDR1 as SGHTA and CDR2 as FQGNSA. The CDR3 is 14 residues long. The V end was cut by 2 bases, the J end by 5 bases, with 11 bases between.

This clone showed up just once. The rearrangement uses TRBV18 and TRBJ1-3; no reliable D call. Per germline, CDR1 KGHSH and CDR2 LQKENI. The CDR3 is 15 residues long. The V end was cut by 5 bases, the J end by 0 bases, with 11 bases between. The CDR3 DNA is TGTGCCAGCTCATCGGACGGACTCTCTGGAAACACCATATATTTT. It codes for CASSSDGLSGNTIYF.

This rearrangement joins TRBV2 to TRBJ1-5; D possibly corresponds to TRBD1 (6 bases). CDR1 SNHLY and CDR2 FYNNEI come from the germline V gene. V was clipped by 2 bases and J by 7 bases, with 12 bases between them. The CDR3 spans 14 residues. The CDR3 region has the DNA TGTGCCAGCAGTGAAACGGCAGGGGAACAGCCCCAGCATTTT. Its translation: CASSETAGEQPQHF.

V gene TRBV6-1 combines with J gene TRBJ2-7; D might be TRBD1 (6 bases). The CDR3 sequence is 14 residues long. Trimming cost V 5 bases and J 0 bases, with 11 bases left between them. From germline, CDR1 is MNHNS and CDR2 SASEGT. The CDR3 region has the DNA TGTGCCAGCAGTCAAGAGGACAGCTCCTACGAGCAGTACTTC. This gives the protein CASSQEDSSYEQYF.

The V gene is TRBV9, the J gene TRBJ1-1, with D possibly TRBD1 on 5 matching bases. V lost 2 bases, J lost 4 bases, and 15 bases lay in between. CDR3 size: 15 residues. The germline V gene has CDR1 SGDLS and CDR2 YYNGEE. The CDR3, as DNA: TGTGCCAGCAGCGTTGGTACCCTCGGGGGCACTGAAGCTTTCTTT. It codes for CASSVGTLGGTEAFF.

The genes are TRBV28 and TRBJ1-2, with TRBD1 matching 7 bases. This CDR3 has 15 amino acids. CDR1 and CDR2 (germline): MDHEN, SYDVKM. V shed 3 bases and J 4 bases; nucleotides not matched to a gene: 8. CDR3 nucleotide sequence: TGTGCCAGCAGTTTCGGAGGACAGGTCGGCTATGGCTACACCTTC. It is translated as CASSFGGQVGYGYTF.

This clone has at least ten counts. The DNA of the CDR3 is TGTGCCATCAGCGCCGGGGGCACCGGGGAGCTGTTTTTT. It is translated as CAISAGGTGELFF. The V and J genes are TRBV10-3 and TRBJ2-2; D possibly corresponds to TRBD2 (6 bases). CDR3 length equals 13 residues. V dropped 6 bases and J dropped 4 bases, with 9 bases sitting between them. The germline gives CDR1 ENHRY, CDR2 SYGVKD.

This chain connects TRBV19 to TRBJ1-1, with D possibly matching TRBD1 (5 bases). The CDR3 consists of 16 residues. CDR1 is LNHDA and CDR2 is SQIVND in the germline V gene (reference sequence). Trimming removed 5 bases from V and 4 bases from J, with 20 bases in between. The CDR3 sequence: CASSFLAGAGGTEAFF. The CDR3 DNA is TGTGCCAGTAGTTTCCTAGCCGGGGCGGGGGGCACTGAAGCTTTCTTT.

The chain recombines TRBV29-1 with TRBJ1-1, with TRBD1 as a possible D gene (6 bases). The CDR3 is 14 amino acids. Trimming removed 4 bases at V and 4 bases at J, with 16 bases between. Germline CDR1 reads SQVTM; CDR2 reads ANQGSEA. The CDR3 sequence: CSVVGGGGFTEAFF. CDR3 nucleotides: TGCAGCGTTGTGGGAGGGGGTGGTTTCACTGAAGCTTTCTTT.

The V gene is TRBV11-3, the J gene TRBJ2-1; 9 bases are shared with TRBD1. V shed 0 bases, J shed 7 bases, and the junction held 13 bases outside the gene matches. The CDR3 runs to 18 residues. Germline V lookup: CDR1 SGHNT, CDR2 YENEEA. This chain's CDR3 is CASSLEQGGTGSSNEQFF. CDR3 nucleotides: TGTGCCAGCAGCTTAGAGCAAGGGGGGACAGGGTCGAGTAATGAGCAGTTCTTC.

This chain's CDR3 is CASRGDRGDSPLHF. CDR3 in DNA: TGTGCCAGCAGGGGAGACAGGGGCGATTCACCCCTCCACTTT. The chain is built from TRBV6-5 and TRBJ1-6; 8 nucleotides align to TRBD1. Per the germline V gene, CDR1 is MNHEY and CDR2 is SVGAGI. This CDR3 is 14 amino acids long. V trimming: 6 bases; J trimming: 8 bases; junction bases outside the gene matches: 6.

In its sample, this clone was seen a few times. V is TRBV28 and J is TRBJ2-7; TRBD1 matches 8 bases. CDR3 length: 14 amino acids. V dropped 8 bases and J dropped 2; count of bases not matched to a gene: 8. The germline gives CDR1 MDHEN, CDR2 SYDVKM. The chain's CDR3 is CASQAPGQAYEQYF. The CDR3 nucleotides are TGTGCCAGCCAAGCCCCGGGACAGGCCTACGAGCAGTACTTC.

This clone was detected only a few times. This chain joins TRBV25-1 and TRBJ1-1, with D unclear. There are 13 residues in the CDR3. The V and J ends lost 6 bases and 2 bases respectively, with 10 bases between them. Germline lookup yields CDR1 MGHDK and CDR2 SYGVNS. The CDR3 here is CASRGDPNTEAFF. The CDR3 coding sequence is TGTGCCAGCAGAGGAGACCCCAACACTGAAGCTTTCTTT.

The chain couples TRBV7-8 to TRBJ2-5; no definite D call. The CDR3 runs 17 residues. From germline, CDR1 is SGHVS and CDR2 FQNEAQ. Trimming took 5 bases from V and 3 from J, leaving 22 bases between them. CDR3 coding DNA: TGTGCCAGCAGCCTCGCACTTCCTGGCGCAGGTGAAGAGACCCAGTACTTC. It codes for CASSLALPGAGEETQYF.

The chain employs TRBV30 and TRBJ1-2; 9 bases agree with TRBD1. The germline V gene encodes CDR1 GTSNPN and CDR2 SVGIG (reference sequence). The CDR3 has 14 amino acids. The trim removed 6 bases at V and 6 bases at J, leaving 11 bases unmatched. The DNA for the CDR3 is TGTGCCTGTTACAGGGGGCGCATAGGAAATGGCTACACCTTC. Translating it yields CACYRGRIGNGYTF. Combining the CDR3 with reference TRBV30 and TRBJ1-2 gives the whole variable domain SQTIHQWPATLVQPVGSPLSLECTVEGTSNPNLYWYRQAAGRGLQLLFYSVGIGQISSEVPQNLSASRPQDRQFILSSKKLLLSDSGFYLCACYRGRIGNGYTFGSGTRLTVV.

This clone was seen a single time. The V call is TRBV27, the J call TRBJ2-3, with 9 bases fitting TRBD1. The ends lost 8 bases at V and 6 bases at J; junction bases unmatched: 6. From germline, CDR1 is MNHEY and CDR2 SMNVEV (reference sequence). CDR3 size: 13 residues. The CDR3 DNA follows: TGTGCCAGCGGTAAGACAGGGGGTGATACGCAGTATTTT. This gives the protein CASGKTGGDTQYF.

This clone was observed once. The genes are TRBV19 and TRBJ1-2; D uncertain. CDR3 length: 15 residues. V lost 2 bases and J lost 2, with 12 bases in between. Germline values: CDR1 LNHDA, CDR2 SQIVND (reference sequence). The CDR3 sequence is CASSISGTNNYGYTF. CDR3 coding DNA: TGTGCCAGTAGTATATCAGGCACCAACAACTATGGCTACACCTTC.